This TCR beta chain was documented in a study of OX40 agonist ivuxolimab in advanced cancers. Study-wide context: The costimulatory receptor OX40 (CD134) was targeted by ivuxolimab, a fully human IgG2 agonistic monoclonal antibody. Intravenous ivuxolimab was administered to patients every 2 weeks at six dose levels: 0.01, 0.1, 0.3, 1.5, 3 and 10 mg/kg. Among the approximately 50 dose-escalation patients, about 19 had hepatocellular carcinoma, approximately 15 melanoma, 9 renal cell carcinoma and 9 head and neck cancer. In the dose-escalation cohort, around four fifths of patients were male, and the mean age was 60 years with a range of about 20 to 79. Patients were allowed to have had prior anti-PD-1, anti-PD-L1 or anti-CTLA-4 therapy, and approximately 40% of the dose-escalation patients had been treated with checkpoint inhibitors. Three dose-escalation patients achieved partial responses, one with hepatocellular carcinoma and two with cutaneous melanoma. The purpose of peripheral TCRbeta sequencing was to test whether ivuxolimab changed TCR sequence diversity and led to clonal T-cell expansion. The paper covers the monotherapy dose-escalation part of the phase I ivuxolimab trial, which included N ≈ 50 patients. Beyond this particular receptor, the publication reports: After ivuxolimab, more expanded clones were found on average in CD8+ T cells than in CD4+ T cells. The antigen specificity of the clonally expanded peripheral T cells was not determined. In the 0.1-3.0 mg/kg groups, partial responders were among the patients with the lowest normalized peripheral clonal expansion, particularly in CD8+ T cells. Low levels of normalized T-cell clonal expansion were also seen in some nonresponding patients. Clonal expansion of both CD4+ and CD8+ blood T cells was observed from baseline to week 6 at doses 0.1 to 3.0 mg/kg.

The CDR3, from cysteine to phenylalanine, totals 12 residues. The read is trimmed to its CDR3 DNA, 36 bases read in frame from base 1. V is clipped by 10 bases and J by 1 base, and the sequence between their germline boundaries is 11 bases long. CDR1 and CDR2 were assigned from the germline V gene as MNHEY and SVGAGI. For sequencing of the TCRbeta CDR3 region, genomic DNA was extracted from the sorted cells. TCRbeta CDR3 regions were sequenced using the immunoSEQ Assay. What TCRdb holds here is the immuneACCESS table cut down to in-frame rearrangements. Part of the clones is not present; checked against another copy, under half of the missing clones reflect an unresolved V gene, and the others are unexplained. The sample yields 55,000 to 70,000 clones; about 90% were counted once. Roughly 1.3% of the sample is held by the ten biggest clonotypes. Patients with autoimmune disease history or receiving systemic immunosuppression were excluded from the trial. Peripheral blood for TCR sequencing was drawn from every dose cohort at baseline, at cycle 4 day 1 and at cycle 7 day 1. Samples came from an open-label, multicenter, first-in-human phase I dose-escalation trial of ivuxolimab. Adults with locally advanced or metastatic melanoma, renal cell carcinoma, hepatocellular carcinoma or head and neck squamous cell carcinoma were enrolled in the trial. Before TCR sequencing, CD4+ T cells and CD8+ T cells were sorted from peripheral blood as separate populations.

In the case of this clone: Its cognate antigen has yet to be identified. Per-nucleotide qualities are absent, and no much larger clonotype sits a single base away.

The rearrangement joined TRBV6-5 to TRBJ2-7, with TRBD1 as a weak D call on 6 bases. The sample consisted of CD4+ or CD8+ T cells sorted from blood, taken in a trial of the OX40 agonist ivuxolimab. The receptor's source is an adult with an advanced solid tumor such as melanoma, head and neck, liver or kidney cancer. The CDR3 region has the sequence CATSDSSYEQYF. The nucleotides are TGTGCCACCTCGGACAGTTCCTACGAGCAGTACTTC.